This TCR beta chain was observed in a study of CD8 T cells in Susac syndrome. CD8+ and CD4+ T cells taken from blood had their TCR beta sequenced. The controls were healthy donors who were matched for age and sex. TEMRA cells were FACS-enriched, unlike CD8+ and CD4+ T cells, which were negatively isolated. CDR1 is MNHNS and CDR2 is SASEGT in the germline V gene. With 5 bases removed from V and 6 bases from J, the gap between germline ends came to 25 bases. This CDR3 region has 18 residues. The RNA, about 0.5 to 1 ug, was put through reverse transcription using random hexamers. The TCR beta CDR3 was amplified by immunoSEQ multiplex PCR across 54 Vbeta, 13 Jbeta. One entry per CDR3 protein results from TCRdb running MiXCR on the immunoSEQ multiplex PCR reads. The table records about 140,000 distinct CDR3 sequences, about 93% of them present only once.

Sequenced sample: CD8+ T cells from PBMCs. The clonotype was recovered from a human donor in good health. The chain recombines TRBV6-1 with TRBJ1-4; perhaps TRBD1 as D (6 bases). CDR3 loop: CASSQRVPYREVYEKLFF. The CDR3, as DNA: TGTGCCAGCAGTCAACGCGTGCCTTACAGGGAAGTGTATGAAAAACTGTTTTTT.